These 6 T cell receptor beta chains were sequenced from one sample in a study of blood T cell repertoires in COVID-19. The assay was immunoSEQ multiplex PCR, and TCRdb's table has in-frame clones only and misses some. The sample holds roughly 230,000 clones, about 83% seen once. The sample comprised peripheral blood. Receptors were obtained from a human donor in a cohort sampled during active COVID-19.

The V and J genes are TRBV30 and TRBJ1-3; D unclear. From germline, CDR1 is GTSNPN and CDR2 SVGIG (reference sequence). V was cut by 2 bases and J by 0 bases, with 5 bases left in between. This CDR3 comprises 13 residues. CDR3 region: CAWSRDSGNTIYF. The CDR3 DNA sequence: TGTGCCTGGAGTCGGGACTCTGGAAACACCATATATTTT.

The chain links TRBV30 to TRBJ2-1; the D gene is possibly TRBD2 (7 bases). The CDR3 has 17 amino acids. Trimming removed 4 bases at V and 4 bases at J, with 23 bases between. Germline-derived CDR1 and CDR2 are GTSNPN and SVGIG (reference sequence). CDR3 residues: CAWIEGGPSSRYNEQFF. Here the CDR3 DNA reads TGTGCCTGGATCGAGGGGGGGCCTTCTTCCCGGTACAATGAGCAGTTCTTC.

This rearrangement joins TRBV14 to TRBJ2-7; 10 bases match TRBD1. The V gene's germline CDR1 is SGHDN and CDR2 FVKESK. V shed 4 bases and J 2 bases; nucleotides not matched to a gene: 8. The CDR3 length is 16 residues. The CDR3: CASSPRPGQGTYEQYF. In DNA, the CDR3 is TGTGCCAGCAGCCCTAGGCCGGGACAGGGGACCTACGAGCAGTACTTC.

The DNA of the CDR3 is TGTGCCAGCAGTTTATTGGACAGGGGGAGTGGCGGGGAGCTGTTTTTT. It codes for CASSLLDRGSGGELFF. The chain joins TRBV27 to TRBJ2-2; 10 nucleotides align to TRBD1. CDR1 and CDR2 (germline): MNHEY, SMNVEV (reference sequence). This CDR3 spans 16 amino acids. With V trimmed by 1 base and J by 7 bases, 6 bases remained unmatched.

The chain employs TRBV11-2 and TRBJ2-3; a possible D gene is TRBD2 (5 bases). V lost 2 bases and J lost 3, with 6 bases in between. Germline V gene lookup returns CDR1 SGHAT and CDR2 FQNNGV. The CDR3 spans 13 residues. This chain's CDR3 is CASSLQRTDTQYF. Here the CDR3 DNA reads TGTGCCAGCAGCTTACAGCGGACAGATACGCAGTATTTT.

The gene calls are TRBV6-6 and TRBJ1-6; the match to TRBD1 covers 8 bases. Germline values: CDR1 MNHNY, CDR2 SVGAGI (reference sequence). The CDR3 runs to 13 residues. V lost 5 bases and J lost 7; bases outside the gene matches: 1. The CDR3 coding sequence is TGTGCCAGCAGTCGACAGGGGAATTCACCCCTCCACTTT. Amino acid sequence: CASSRQGNSPLHF.